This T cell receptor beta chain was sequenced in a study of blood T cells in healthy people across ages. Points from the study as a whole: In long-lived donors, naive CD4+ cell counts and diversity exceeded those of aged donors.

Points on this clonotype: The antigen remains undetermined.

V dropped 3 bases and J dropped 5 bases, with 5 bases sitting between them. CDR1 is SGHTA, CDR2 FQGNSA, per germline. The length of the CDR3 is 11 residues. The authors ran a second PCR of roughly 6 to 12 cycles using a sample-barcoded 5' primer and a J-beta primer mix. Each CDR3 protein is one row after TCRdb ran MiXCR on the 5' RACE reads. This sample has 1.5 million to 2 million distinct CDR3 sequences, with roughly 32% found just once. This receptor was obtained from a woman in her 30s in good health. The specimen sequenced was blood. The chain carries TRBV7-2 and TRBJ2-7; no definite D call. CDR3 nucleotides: TGTGCCAGCAGCTTTAAACACGAGCAGTACTTC. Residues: CASSFKHEQYF.